A single sample gave rise to the 6 T cell receptor beta chains below, sequenced in a study of low-dose radiotherapy and immunotherapy resistance in tumors. Described time point: before trial treatment. TRAV- and TRBV-specific primers primed first-strand cDNA, covering alpha and beta chains. PCR amplification of the TCRs was performed with Phusion for 20 PCR cycles, and it relied on a constant-region primer together with a V-primer adapter. Each CDR3 protein gets one entry after TCRdb re-called the reads with MiXCR. The repertoire consists of about 71,000 distinct CDR3 sequences, with around a third occurring once and the leading ten covering 11%. The specimen comprised PBMCs, sampled before treatment. These receptors were taken from a female donor with ovarian cancer.

In its sample, this clonotype was seen many times. V gene TRBV29-1 combines with J gene TRBJ2-2; no clear D. V was shortened by 4 bases and J by 7 bases, with 22 bases between the two germline ends. CDR3 length: 16 residues. From germline, CDR1 is SQVTM and CDR2 ANQGSEA. Here the CDR3 reads CSVGSSVSQVLGELFF. The CDR3, as DNA: TGCAGCGTTGGCTCCTCGGTCTCTCAAGTACTCGGGGAGCTGTTTTTT.

The rearrangement links TRBV5-4 to TRBJ2-3, with TRBD2 matching 7 bases. The ends lost 4 bases at V and 0 bases at J; junction bases unmatched: 5. The CDR3 is 15 amino acids. Germline values: CDR1 SGHNT, CDR2 YYREEE (reference sequence). Here the CDR3 DNA reads TGTGCCAGCAGCCATAGCGGGCGGAGCACAGATACGCAGTATTTT. It encodes CASSHSGRSTDTQYF.

This clonotype was found many times. This chain links TRBV6-2 or TRBV6-3 with TRBJ2-4, with D possibly being TRBD1 or TRBD2 (6 bases each). This CDR3 has 17 residues. Germline V CDR1 and CDR2: MNHEY, SVGEGT. V was clipped by 4 bases and J by 7 bases, with 23 bases between them. The CDR3 loop reads CASSSSSIGQGRNIQYF. The CDR3 DNA reads TGTGCCAGCAGTTCCTCTAGTATTGGCCAGGGGAGGAACATTCAGTACTTC.

The rearrangement uses TRBV6-5 and TRBJ1-2; TRBD1 aligns across 8 bases. Germline loops: CDR1 MNHEY, CDR2 SVGAGI. Trimming at V came to 5 bases and at J to 8 bases, leaving 10 bases not matched to a gene. The CDR3 extends over 14 amino acids. The DNA for the CDR3 is TGTGCCAGCAGTGACGACAGGGGCAGGGGGGGCTACACCTTC. Translating it yields CASSDDRGRGGYTF.

This rearrangement joins TRBV29-1 to TRBJ2-5; D is uncertain. This CDR3 is built from 12 residues. V was cut by 6 bases and J by 5 bases, with 13 bases left in between. Germline V gene data show CDR1 as SQVTM and CDR2 as ANQGSEA. The CDR3: CSVSGPPETQYF. In DNA form, the CDR3 reads TGCAGCGTGTCAGGACCCCCGGAGACCCAGTACTTC.

This chain connects TRBV6-2 or TRBV6-3 to TRBJ2-7, with D tentatively TRBD2 (5 bases). CDR3 size: 12 residues. Germline V CDR1 and CDR2: MNHEY, SVGEGT. V was clipped by 7 bases and J by 3 bases, with 10 bases between them. CDR3 nucleotide sequence: TGTGCCAGCAAGGACTCTTACTACGAGCAGTACTTC. This encodes CASKDSYYEQYF.